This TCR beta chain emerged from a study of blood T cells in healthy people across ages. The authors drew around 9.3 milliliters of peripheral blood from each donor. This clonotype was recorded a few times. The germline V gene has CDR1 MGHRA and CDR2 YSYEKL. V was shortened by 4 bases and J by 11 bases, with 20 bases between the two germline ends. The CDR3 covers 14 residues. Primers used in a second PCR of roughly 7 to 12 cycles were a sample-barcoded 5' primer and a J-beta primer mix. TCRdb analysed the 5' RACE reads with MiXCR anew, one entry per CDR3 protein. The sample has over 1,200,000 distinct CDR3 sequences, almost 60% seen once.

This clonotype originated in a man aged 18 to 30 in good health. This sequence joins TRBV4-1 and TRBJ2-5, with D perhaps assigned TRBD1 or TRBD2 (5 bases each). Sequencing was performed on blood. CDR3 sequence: CASSPQGGLGEQYF. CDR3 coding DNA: TGCGCCAGCAGCCCCCAGGGTGGTTTGGGGGAGCAGTACTTC.